A selection of T cell receptor beta chains follows, all from one sample in a study of technical replicates of blood from a handful of donors. Only in-frame clones appear in the TCRdb table, and some are missing; sequencing was by immunoSEQ multiplex PCR. The sample has 80,000 or so clones, around 94% seen once. The material sequenced was T cells isolated from PBMCs. These receptors all stem from a human donor in good health. The CDR3 runs from the conserved cysteine through the conserved F or W. A D gene is named only where the DNA matches it firmly. The listing skips clone size in some rows; elsewhere it reads once, few, many or a size class.

J gene,clone size,V gene,D gene,CDR3 DNA,CDR3 protein
TRBJ2-7,-,TRBV27,-,TGTGCCAGCAGTTTAGGATCAGGCGAGCAGTACTTC,CASSLGSGEQYF
TRBJ2-3,-,TRBV20-1,-,TGCAGTGCTGGCAGCTCCGCGGCGCAGTATTTT,CSAGSSAAQYF
TRBJ2-7,-,TRBV7-7,-,TGTGCCAGCAGCTTAGCACACTCCTACGAGCAGTACTTC,CASSLAHSYEQYF
TRBJ1-4,-,TRBV2,TRBD1,TGTGCCAGCAGAAAAACAGGGGAGGCTGAAAAACTGTTTTTT,CASRKTGEAEKLFF
TRBJ2-7,-,TRBV18,TRBD1,TGTGCCAGCTCACCCGGGACAGGATCCTACGAGCAGTACTTC,CASSPGTGSYEQYF
TRBJ1-4,few,TRBV30,TRBD1,TGTGCCTGGAGGGACAGGGGGCAAAAACTGTTTTTT,CAWRDRGQKLFF
TRBJ1-1,-,TRBV28,-,TGTGCCAGCAAGAGGGCCGCTCTGACTGAAGCTTTCTTT,CASKRAALTEAFF
TRBJ2-7,-,TRBV7-2,-,TGTGCCAGCAGCGCGTCGGGGCGGGACGCCTCCTACGAGCAGTACTTC,CASSASGRDASYEQYF
TRBJ1-5,-,TRBV6-5,TRBD1,TGTGCCAGCAGTCGGACAGGCACGGGCAATCAGCCCCAGCATTTT,CASSRTGTGNQPQHF
TRBJ2-7,-,TRBV7-2,TRBD2,TGTGCCAGCAGCTTTGTAGCGGGAGGGCCCCACGAGCAGTACTTC,CASSFVAGGPHEQYF
TRBJ1-1,-,TRBV4-2,-,TGTGCCAGCAGCCAAGTAACAGAGTCTGATGAAGCTTTCTTT,CASSQVTESDEAFF
TRBJ2-7,-,TRBV7-2,TRBD2,TGTGCCAGCAGCTTGTCTAGCGGAAGCTCCTACGAGCAGTACTTC,CASSLSSGSSYEQYF
TRBJ2-7,once,TRBV7-9,-,TGTGCCAGCAGCTTAATGACAACACTCTCCTACGAGCAGTACTTC,CASSLMTTLSYEQYF
TRBJ1-2,-,TRBV28,TRBD1,TGTGCCAGCAGTCTGGCCGGACAGGGGTCCTATGGCTACACCTTC,CASSLAGQGSYGYTF
TRBJ1-3,-,TRBV6-4,-,TGTGCCAGCAGTGCCCTACCGGGGGGAAACACCATATATTTT,CASSALPGGNTIYF
TRBJ1-1,-,TRBV19,-,TGTGCCAGTAGTATTGTAAGAGGAAACACTGAAGCTTTCTTT,CASSIVRGNTEAFF
TRBJ2-7,-,TRBV2,-,TGTGCCAGCAGTGAATATGAAGCCGGACTTAACTACGAGCAGTACTTC,CASSEYEAGLNYEQYF
TRBJ2-6,-,TRBV11-3,-,TGTGCCAGCAGCTTAGAAGCAGGGGACTCTGGGGCCAACGTCCTGACTTTC,CASSLEAGDSGANVLTF
TRBJ2-7,-,TRBV30,-,TGTGCCTGGAGTGTCCGGGGGTACTTGGAATCCGAGCAGTACTTC,CAWSVRGYLESEQYF
TRBJ1-3,-,TRBV9,-,TGTGCCAGCAGCGTAGGACAGACGGTGGGAAACACCATATATTTT,CASSVGQTVGNTIYF
TRBJ1-2,-,TRBV19,-,TGTGCCAGTAGCGTGGGCGAGGGCGATGGCTACACCTTC,CASSVGEGDGYTF
TRBJ2-7,-,TRBV11-2,TRBD2,TGTGCCAGCAGCTTAGGGACTAGCTACGAGCAGTACTTC,CASSLGTSYEQYF
TRBJ2-7,once,TRBV5-4,-,TGTGCCAGCAGCTTCGGAAGGGACACCTTTTACGAGCAGTACTTC,CASSFGRDTFYEQYF
TRBJ2-1,-,TRBV28,-,TGTGCCAGCCGGGACACAAATTTATACAATGAGCAGTTCTTC,CASRDTNLYNEQFF